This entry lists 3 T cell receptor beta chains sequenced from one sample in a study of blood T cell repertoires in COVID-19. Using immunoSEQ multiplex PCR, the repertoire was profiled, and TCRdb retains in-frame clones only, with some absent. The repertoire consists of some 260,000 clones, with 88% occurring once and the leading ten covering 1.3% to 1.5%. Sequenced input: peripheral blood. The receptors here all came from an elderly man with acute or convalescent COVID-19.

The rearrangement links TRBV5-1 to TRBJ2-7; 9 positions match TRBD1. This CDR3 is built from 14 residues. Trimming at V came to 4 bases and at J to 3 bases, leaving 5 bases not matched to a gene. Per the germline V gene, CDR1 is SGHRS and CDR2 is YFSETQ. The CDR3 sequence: CASSQGTGRYEQYF. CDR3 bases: TGCGCCAGCAGCCAAGGGACAGGGCGCTACGAGCAGTACTTC.

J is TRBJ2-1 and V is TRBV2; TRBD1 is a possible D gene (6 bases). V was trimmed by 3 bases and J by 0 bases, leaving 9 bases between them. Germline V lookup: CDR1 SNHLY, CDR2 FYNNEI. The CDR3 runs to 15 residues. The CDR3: CASSDQGSSYNEQFF. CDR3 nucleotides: TGTGCCAGCAGTGACCAGGGGAGCTCCTACAATGAGCAGTTCTTC. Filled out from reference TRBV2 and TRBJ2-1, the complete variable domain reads EPEVTQTPSHQVTQMGQEVILRCVPISNHLYFYWYRQILGQKVEFLVSFYNNEISEKSEIFDDQFSVERPDGSNFTLKIRSTKLEDSAMYFCASSDQGSSYNEQFFGPGTRLTVL.

The CDR3 here is CASSPQSSVAAYNEQFF. The DNA of the CDR3 is TGTGCCAGCTCACCCCAATCCTCAGTAGCGGCCTACAATGAGCAGTTCTTC. The chain recombines TRBV18 with TRBJ2-1; D is perhaps TRBD2 (6 bases). This CDR3 contains 17 residues. Trimming removed 3 bases at V and 2 bases at J, with 17 bases between. In germline, CDR1 is KGHSH, CDR2 LQKENI.